The 29 T cell receptor beta chains below come from one sample, sequenced in a study of cytomegalovirus exposure and HLA in healthy donors. 13 Jbeta primers and 60 Vbeta primers were used for the PCR. The assay was immunoSEQ multiplex PCR, and TCRdb's table has in-frame clones only and misses some. Its table records 45,000 to 55,000 clones. Sequencing input: PBMCs. Receptor source: a man aged 35 to 55 in good health and CMV-seropositive.

The CDR3 DNA sequence: TGTGCCAGCAGCTCGGGGAACTCCTACGAGCAGTACTTC. Amino acid sequence: CASSSGNSYEQYF. The chain has TRBV7-3 and TRBJ2-5; D possibly corresponds to TRBD2 (5 bases). Near its end, the DNA agrees better with TRBJ2-7, so the J call may be wrong. Germline-derived CDR1 and CDR2 are SGHTA and FQGTGA. The CDR3 extends over 13 amino acids.

V and J are TRBV29-1 and TRBJ1-2, with TRBD1 matching 7 bases. The CDR3 length is 13 residues. The ends lost 7 bases at V and 5 bases at J; junction bases unmatched: 10. CDR1 SQVTM and CDR2 ANQGSEA come from the germline V gene. The CDR3 DNA sequence: TGCAGCGCTGTACAGGGGAACTCATATGGCTACACCTTC. Its protein is CSAVQGNSYGYTF.

The V and J genes are TRBV5-1 and TRBJ2-2, with 8 bases that match TRBD1. The CDR3 is 15 residues long. The germline gives CDR1 SGHRS, CDR2 YFSETQ. V trimming: 4 bases; J trimming: 1 base; junction bases outside the gene matches: 3. CDR3 bases: TGCGCCAGCAGCCCGACAGGGGTGAACACCGGGGAGCTGTTTTTT. Translation gives CASSPTGVNTGELFF.

V gene TRBV5-1 combines with J gene TRBJ1-1, with 8 bases aligning to TRBD1. CDR3 length: 15 amino acids. Per germline, CDR1 SGHRS and CDR2 YFSETQ. V shed 4 bases and J 4 bases; nucleotides not matched to a gene: 9. The CDR3 spells CASSTGQGGGTEAFF. The DNA of the CDR3 is TGCGCCAGCAGCACCGGACAGGGTGGGGGCACTGAAGCTTTCTTT.

This chain uses TRBV9 with TRBJ2-2; TRBD2 agrees at 10 bases. The CDR3 consists of 15 residues. Trimming cost V 0 bases and J 5 bases; bases outside gene matches: 1. Germline V lookup: CDR1 SGDLS, CDR2 YYNGEE. The CDR3 protein is CASSVELAGTGELFF. For the CDR3, the DNA is TGTGCCAGCAGCGTAGAACTAGCGGGAACCGGGGAGCTGTTTTTT.

This chain links TRBV9 with TRBJ2-5, with 11 bases fitting TRBD1. This CDR3 is built from 15 residues. Per germline, CDR1 SGDLS and CDR2 YYNGEE. Trimming cost V 2 bases and J 1 base; bases outside gene matches: 1. This CDR3 is CASSVGQGGQETQYF. The CDR3 DNA reads TGTGCCAGCAGCGTGGGACAGGGGGGCCAAGAGACCCAGTACTTC. Together with reference TRBV9 and TRBJ2-5, the CDR3 gives the full variable domain: DSGVTQTPKHLITATGQRVTLRCSPRSGDLSVYWYQQSLDQGLQFLIQYYNGEERAKGNILERFSAQQFPDLHSELNLSSLELGDSALYFCASSVGQGGQETQYFGPGTRLLVL.

The chain carries TRBV4-3 and TRBJ2-5; 8 bases agree with TRBD1. Germline V lookup: CDR1 LGHNA, CDR2 YSLEER. The CDR3 has 15 residues. J gave up 5 bases and V 1 base, and 6 bases lay outside the gene matches. The CDR3 coding sequence is TGCGCCAGCAGCCAAGTCACGGACAGGGTTGAGACCCAGTACTTC. Its protein product is CASSQVTDRVETQYF.

The chain uses TRBV27 and TRBJ2-5; D ambiguous. This CDR3 region has 13 residues. Trimming removed 6 bases from V and 1 base from J, with 9 bases in between. Germline V gene data show CDR1 as MNHEY and CDR2 as SMNVEV (reference sequence). The DNA of the CDR3 is TGTGCCAGCAGCCCACTGGTCCAAGAGACCCAGTACTTC. Translating gives CASSPLVQETQYF.

The CDR3 coding sequence is TGCAGCGTTGAGACTTATAACAATGAGCAGTTCTTC. Its translation: CSVETYNNEQFF. This chain links TRBV29-1 with TRBJ2-1; D gene unclear. V dropped 3 bases and J dropped 5 bases, with 8 bases sitting between them. CDR1 and CDR2 (germline): SQVTM, ANQGSEA. The CDR3 totals 12 residues.

This rearrangement joins TRBV27 to TRBJ2-7, with 9 positions matching TRBD2. The germline gives CDR1 MNHEY, CDR2 SMNVEV (reference sequence). With V trimmed by 0 bases and J by 1 base, 13 bases remained unmatched. This CDR3 has 19 amino acids. CDR3 region: CASSLSFLTSGLGSYEQYF. Written as DNA, the CDR3 is TGTGCCAGCAGTTTATCCTTTCTGACTAGCGGCCTGGGGTCCTACGAGCAGTACTTC.

The V call is TRBV4-1, the J call TRBJ2-3; TRBD2 is a possible D gene (6 bases). Per the germline V gene, CDR1 is MGHRA and CDR2 is YSYEKL. The CDR3 covers 18 residues. The germline V and J ends were trimmed by 0 bases and 2 bases, with 18 bases remaining between them. CDR3 sequence: CASSQEGPAEGFTDTQYF. The CDR3 DNA reads TGCGCCAGCAGCCAAGAAGGCCCAGCGGAGGGGTTCACAGATACGCAGTATTTT.

The rearrangement uses TRBV9 and TRBJ2-5, with TRBD2 matching 12 bases. This CDR3 region has 15 residues. Germline CDR1 SGDLS, CDR2 YYNGEE. J was trimmed by 4 bases and V by 4 bases; bases with no gene match: 5. CDR3 nucleotide sequence: TGTGCCAGCAGCTCTAGCGGGGGGGCCGGAGAGACCCAGTACTTC. It is translated as CASSSSGGAGETQYF.

The J gene is TRBJ1-1, the V gene TRBV7-2, with D perhaps matching TRBD1 (5 bases). Germline V gives CDR1 SGHTA, CDR2 FQGNSA. CDR3 length equals 15 residues. Trimming pared 5 bases from V and 0 bases from J, leaving 13 bases between. CDR3 sequence (DNA): TGTGCCAGCAGCCCCCAGGGCAGCATGAACACTGAAGCTTTCTTT. The encoded protein is CASSPQGSMNTEAFF.

The chain joins TRBV6-6 to TRBJ2-6, with D unresolved. Germline V CDR1 and CDR2: MNHNY, SVGAGI (reference sequence). Trimming removed 5 bases from V and 0 bases from J, with 8 bases in between. The CDR3 loop spans 15 amino acids. CDR3 nucleotide sequence: TGTGCCAGCAGTCCCGCGAGCTCTGGGGCCAACGTCCTGACTTTC. Protein: CASSPASSGANVLTF.

The chain employs TRBV7-6 and TRBJ2-2; 7 bases fit TRBD1. The V segment lost 4 bases and the J segment 6 bases; nucleotides outside the gene matches: 8. This CDR3 region has 15 residues. Looked up from germline, CDR1 is SGHVS and CDR2 is FNYEAQ. The CDR3 region is CASSSYPGQSGELFF. CDR3 nucleotides: TGTGCCAGCAGCTCCTATCCGGGACAGTCCGGGGAGCTGTTTTTT.

CDR3 region: CASSLGLATNEKLFF. The DNA of the CDR3 is TGTGCCAGCAGTTTGGGGCTTGCAACTAATGAAAAACTGTTTTTT. The chain is built from TRBV28 and TRBJ1-4; D may be TRBD1 (5 bases). The germline gives CDR1 MDHEN, CDR2 SYDVKM. The CDR3 length is 15 residues. V shed 3 bases and J shed 0 bases, with 8 bases lying between them.

The chain joins TRBV14 to TRBJ1-2; D is uncertain. Germline values: CDR1 SGHDN, CDR2 FVKESK. CDR3 length equals 16 residues. The V gene lost 0 bases and the J gene lost 6 bases, with 17 bases spanning the gap. Here the CDR3 DNA reads TGTGCCAGCAGCCAAGATCGGAGACTTCCTTTGAATGGCTACACCTTC. It translates to CASSQDRRLPLNGYTF.

The rearrangement joins TRBV9 to TRBJ2-5; possible D gene TRBD2, 5 bases. The CDR3 contains 14 residues. V was trimmed by 3 bases and J by 2 bases, leaving 11 bases between them. Germline CDR1 reads SGDLS; CDR2 reads YYNGEE. CDR3 sequence: CASSGPGWQETQYF. CDR3 sequence (DNA): TGTGCCAGCAGCGGGCCGGGGTGGCAAGAGACCCAGTACTTC.

The CDR3, as DNA: TGCGCCAGCAGCCAAGTAACACAGGGAAGCTATGGCTACACCTTC. Translated: CASSQVTQGSYGYTF. This chain links TRBV4-3 with TRBJ1-2, with a weak D call TRBD1 (6 bases). Trimming shortened V by 1 base and J by 4 bases, and 13 bases separated the two germline ends. CDR3 length: 15 amino acids. Germline V gene sequence: CDR1 LGHNA, CDR2 YSLEER.

This chain joins TRBV5-1 and TRBJ1-6, with 9 bases identical to TRBD1. With 4 bases clipped from V and 8 bases from J, the junction kept 7 bases outside the gene matches. Germline-derived CDR1 and CDR2 are SGHRS and YFSETQ. CDR3 length: 15 amino acids. This CDR3 is CASSTEQGAHSPLHF. The CDR3, as DNA: TGCGCCAGCAGCACAGAACAGGGGGCCCATTCACCCCTCCACTTT.

This rearrangement joins TRBV10-3 to TRBJ2-1; 9 bases are shared with TRBD2. V dropped 4 bases and J dropped 4; count of bases not matched to a gene: 8. This CDR3 contains 16 residues. Germline V CDR1 and CDR2: ENHRY, SYGVKD. CDR3 sequence (DNA): TGTGCCATCAGTGTGTCGGGAGCGGGGGGATACAATGAGCAGTTCTTC. Its translation is CAISVSGAGGYNEQFF.

The rearrangement links TRBV6-5 to TRBJ1-1; possible D gene TRBD1, 5 bases. The V end was cut by 3 bases, the J end by 0 bases, with 8 bases between. This CDR3 is 14 amino acids long. Germline CDR1 reads MNHEY; CDR2 reads SVGAGI. The DNA for the CDR3 is TGTGCCAGCAGTTATGGGACTATGAACACTGAAGCTTTCTTT. This codes for CASSYGTMNTEAFF.

This chain connects TRBV6-5 to TRBJ2-1; 7 positions agree with TRBD2. V was clipped by 0 bases and J by 15 bases; unmatched bases: 8. Looked up from germline, CDR1 is MNHEY and CDR2 is SVGAGI. The CDR3 has 13 residues. CDR3 residues: CASSYSTGGRGFF. The CDR3 DNA reads as TGTGCCAGCAGTTACTCGACTGGGGGGAGGGGGTTCTTC.

The chain has TRBV5-1 and TRBJ2-5, with TRBD2 as a possible D gene (6 bases). CDR1 is SGHRS and CDR2 is YFSETQ in the germline V gene. V shed 2 bases and J shed 3 bases, with 11 bases lying between them. This CDR3 is 14 amino acids long. The CDR3 protein is CASSLGGIEETQYF. CDR3 sequence (DNA): TGCGCCAGCAGCTTAGGAGGGATCGAAGAGACCCAGTACTTC.

This CDR3 reads CASSEEQGSGANVLTF. Here the CDR3 DNA reads TGTGCCAGCAGTGAGGAACAGGGCTCTGGGGCCAACGTCCTGACTTTC. The V and J genes are TRBV6-1 and TRBJ2-6; D perhaps matches TRBD1 (6 bases). Germline V gene data show CDR1 as MNHNS and CDR2 as SASEGT. The CDR3 spans 16 residues. With 3 bases removed from V and 0 bases from J, the gap between germline ends came to 9 bases.

The chain recombines TRBV5-4 with TRBJ2-3; D is perhaps TRBD2 (6 bases). The V end was cut by 7 bases, the J end by 2 bases, with 14 bases between. Germline V gene lookup returns CDR1 SGHNT and CDR2 YYREEE (reference sequence). This CDR3 is built from 14 residues. This CDR3 reads CASHVAEYTDTQYF. In DNA form, the CDR3 reads TGTGCCAGCCACGTAGCGGAGTACACAGATACGCAGTATTTT.

The CDR3 DNA reads as TGTGCCAGCAACCGACAGGAGAACACTGAAGCTTTCTTT. It yields the protein CASNRQENTEAFF. The chain carries TRBV6-5 and TRBJ1-1, with D maybe TRBD1 (6 bases). Germline V lookup: CDR1 MNHEY, CDR2 SVGAGI. The CDR3 consists of 13 residues. V gave up 7 bases and J gave up 1 base, with 10 bases separating them.

The rearrangement links TRBV7-6 to TRBJ2-7; 7 bases are a match to TRBD1. The germline CDR1 and CDR2 sequences are SGHVS and FNYEAQ. CDR3 length equals 14 residues. Germline trimming cut 5 bases from V and 3 bases from J; bases unmatched to any gene: 7. This chain's CDR3 is CASSNRDSFYEQYF. The DNA for the CDR3 is TGTGCCAGCAGCAACCGGGACAGCTTCTACGAGCAGTACTTC.

The genes are TRBV4-1 and TRBJ1-5; TRBD1 is a possible D gene (5 bases). The CDR3 sequence is 15 residues long. Germline-derived CDR1 and CDR2 are MGHRA and YSYEKL. V shed 0 bases and J shed 5 bases, with 11 bases lying between them. The CDR3 region has the DNA TGCGCCAGCAGCCAAGACGGGAGGGGTTATCAGCCCCAGCATTTT. As protein: CASSQDGRGYQPQHF.